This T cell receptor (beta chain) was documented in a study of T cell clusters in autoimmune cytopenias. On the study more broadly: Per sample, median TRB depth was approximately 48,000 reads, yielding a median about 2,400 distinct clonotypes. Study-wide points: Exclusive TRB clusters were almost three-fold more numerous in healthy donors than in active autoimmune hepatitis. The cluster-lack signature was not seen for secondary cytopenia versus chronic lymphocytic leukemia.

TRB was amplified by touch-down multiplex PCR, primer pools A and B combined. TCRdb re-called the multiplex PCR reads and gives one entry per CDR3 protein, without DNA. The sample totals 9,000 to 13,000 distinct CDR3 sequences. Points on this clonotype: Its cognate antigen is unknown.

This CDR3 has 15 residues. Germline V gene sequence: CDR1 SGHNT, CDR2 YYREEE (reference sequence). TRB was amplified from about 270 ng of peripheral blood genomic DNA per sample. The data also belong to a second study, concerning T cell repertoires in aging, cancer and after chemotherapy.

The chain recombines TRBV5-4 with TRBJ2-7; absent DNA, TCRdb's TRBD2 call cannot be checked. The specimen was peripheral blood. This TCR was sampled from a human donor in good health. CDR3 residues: CASSSGLAGAYEQYF.